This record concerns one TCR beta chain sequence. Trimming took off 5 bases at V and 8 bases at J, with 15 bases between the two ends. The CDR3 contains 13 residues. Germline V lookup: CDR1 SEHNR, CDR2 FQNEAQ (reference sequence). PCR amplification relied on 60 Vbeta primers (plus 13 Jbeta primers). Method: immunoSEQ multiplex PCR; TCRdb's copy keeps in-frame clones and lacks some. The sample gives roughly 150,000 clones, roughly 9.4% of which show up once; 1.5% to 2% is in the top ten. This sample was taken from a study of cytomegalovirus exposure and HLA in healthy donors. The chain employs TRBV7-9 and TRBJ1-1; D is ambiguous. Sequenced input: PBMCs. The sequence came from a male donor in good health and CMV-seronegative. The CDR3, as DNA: TGTGCCAGCAGCCCCCGAGAGGTACGCGAAGCTTTCTTT. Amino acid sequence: CASSPREVREAFF.